This T cell receptor beta chain is from a study of OX40 agonist ivuxolimab in advanced cancers. Whole-study context: Ivuxolimab, which patients received intravenously every 2 weeks, was dosed at 0.01 to 10 mg/kg. Partial responses were achieved by three patients, one with hepatocellular carcinoma and two with cutaneous melanoma. Of the participants, about 40% had some prior anti-PD-1, anti-PD-L1 or anti-CTLA-4 therapy, which was allowed.

Germline CDR1 is MGHRA and CDR2 is YSYEKL. The germline V and J ends were trimmed by 1 base and 0 bases, with 10 bases remaining between them. The CDR3 spans 16 residues. General study results and limits: Researchers did not establish what antigens the expanded peripheral T cells target.

On this clone itself: The target antigen is unknown.

This table comes from immunoSEQ multiplex PCR, and its TCRdb copy is limited to in-frame clones, with some not included. The repertoire consists of around 100,000 clones, with nearly 90% occurring once and the leading ten covering around 0.15%. This clonotype was obtained from an adult with an advanced solid tumor such as melanoma, head and neck, liver or kidney cancer. The material was CD4+ or CD8+ T cells sorted from blood, obtained in a trial of the OX40 agonist ivuxolimab. This chain joins TRBV4-1 and TRBJ2-1, with D unresolved. This chain's CDR3 is CASSQVGRFSYNEQFF. DNA of the CDR3: TGCGCCAGCAGCCAAGTTGGCCGGTTCTCCTACAATGAGCAGTTCTTC.